This T cell receptor beta chain was sequenced during a study of T-cell reconstitution after alpha-beta-depleted transplantation in children. Whole-study findings and limits: Surviving recipient T cells and thymic progenitors underlay high day-60 TCRbeta diversity in some patients. From newly produced T cells came most of the T-cell counts and diversity one year after transplant.

Unique molecular identifiers were incorporated into the prepared TCRbeta library. TCRdb re-called the PCR reads with MiXCR, one entry per CDR3 protein. The profile shows about 300,000 distinct CDR3 sequences, over 9% of them singletons. This clonotype was seen repeatedly, ten times or more. Its antigen is currently unknown. With 1 base removed from V and 0 bases from J, the gap between germline ends came to 12 bases. Germline V gene sequence: CDR1 SGDLS, CDR2 YYNGEE. The CDR3 sequence is 16 residues long. The material was PBMCs, obtained before TCRalphabeta/CD19-depleted stem cell transplant. This rearrangement joins TRBV9 to TRBJ2-3; D may match TRBD1 or TRBD2 (5 bases each). The TCR originated in a boy under three years old with acute myeloid leukemia, due to receive a stem cell transplant. The chain's CDR3 is CASSVQTGRSTDTQYF. The DNA for the CDR3 is TGTGCCAGCAGCGTACAAACGGGACGGAGCACAGATACGCAGTATTTT.